This entry describes one T cell receptor (beta chain). This clonotype was observed a handful of times. The clone's antigen remains unknown. Per-base quality was not reported, and no clone a single base away is much larger than it. The sample belongs to a study of T-cell reconstitution after alpha-beta-depleted transplantation in children (dated by TCRdb to 2015 to 2016). Study-wide context: Using TCR repertoire profiling, the study followed T-cell immune reconstitution in a quantitative way in children after TCRalphabeta/CD19-depleted allogeneic hematopoietic cell transplantation.

The library relied on PCR. Data came from an Illumina HiSeq 2500. TCR libraries were prepared with molecular barcoding, using unique molecular identifiers to normalize TCRbeta repertoire quantification. TCRdb's own reprocessing of the public reads used fastp at Q25 and MiXCR and kept productive beta chains. Each entry is one CDR3 protein sequence, shown with its most common DNA and genes. This sample is represented by roughly 500,000 distinct CDR3 sequences; 32% of them were singletons. Of the sample, around 2.4% is held by the ten largest clones. Sample: PBMCs from the stem cell graft donor, taken from the stem cell graft. The sequence was collected from a human donor who donated a stem cell graft to a child with aplastic anemia.

The CDR3 region reads CSALWTSGAYNEQFF. DNA sequence: TGCAGTGCTTTATGGACTAGCGGGGCTTACAATGAGCAGTTCTTC. The chain is encoded by TRBV20-1 joined to TRBJ2-1, with 12 central nucleotides matching TRBD2. CDR1 and CDR2 are read off the germline V gene (reference sequence) as DFQATT and SNEGSKA. V is pruned by 5 bases and J by 4 bases, leaving 6 bases of the junction without a gene match. From the cysteine up to the phenylalanine, the CDR3 has a length of 15 residues. Kept here is only the CDR3 DNA, which spans 45 bases and is read in frame from base 1.